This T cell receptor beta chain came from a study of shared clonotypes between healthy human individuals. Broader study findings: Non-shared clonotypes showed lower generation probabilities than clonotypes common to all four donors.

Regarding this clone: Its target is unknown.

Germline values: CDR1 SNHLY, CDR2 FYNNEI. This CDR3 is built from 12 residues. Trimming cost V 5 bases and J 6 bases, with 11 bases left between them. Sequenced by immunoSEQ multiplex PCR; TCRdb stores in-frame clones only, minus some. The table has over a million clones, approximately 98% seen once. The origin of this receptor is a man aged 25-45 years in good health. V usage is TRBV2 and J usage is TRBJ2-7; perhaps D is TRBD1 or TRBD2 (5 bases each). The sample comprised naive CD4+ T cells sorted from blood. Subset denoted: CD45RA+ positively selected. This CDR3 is CASSMGVSEQYF. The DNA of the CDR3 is TGTGCCAGCAGTATGGGGGTCTCCGAGCAGTACTTC.